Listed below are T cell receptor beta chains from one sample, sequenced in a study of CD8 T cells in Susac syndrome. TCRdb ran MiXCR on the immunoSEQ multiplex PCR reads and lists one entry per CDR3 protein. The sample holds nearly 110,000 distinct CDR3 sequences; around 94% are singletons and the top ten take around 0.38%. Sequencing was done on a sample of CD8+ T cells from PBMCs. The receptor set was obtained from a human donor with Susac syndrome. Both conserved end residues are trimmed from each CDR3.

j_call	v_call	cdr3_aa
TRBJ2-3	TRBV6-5	ASSYATSSTDTQY
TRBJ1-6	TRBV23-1	ASEDSYNSPLH
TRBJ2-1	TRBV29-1	SVAPLDPSGRDEQF
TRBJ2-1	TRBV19	ASSRGSYNEQF
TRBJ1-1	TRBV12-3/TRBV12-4	ASSGEGMNTEAF
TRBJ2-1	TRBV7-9	ASSLTAGDEQF
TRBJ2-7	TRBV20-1	SASLLAGPEAYEQY
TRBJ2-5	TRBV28	ASSPGTPLETQY
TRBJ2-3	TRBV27	ASSLAGGPADTQY
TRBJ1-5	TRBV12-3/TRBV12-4	ASSLVRQPQH
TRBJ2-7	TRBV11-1	ASSLLGQTYEQY
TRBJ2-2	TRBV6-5	ASSRDRRNTGELF
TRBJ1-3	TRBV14	ASSQDRRRVPGDGNTIY
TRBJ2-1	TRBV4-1	ASSQDTGGVWNEQF
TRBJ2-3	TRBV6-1	ASSEDGVSTDTQY
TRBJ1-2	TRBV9	ASSVGQGLYGYT
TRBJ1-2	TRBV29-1	SVAHPGSVHGYT
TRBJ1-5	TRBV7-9	ASSLEGMGNQPQH
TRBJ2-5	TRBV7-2	ASSSRGLAGGETQY
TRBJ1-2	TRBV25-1	ASTGAYGYT
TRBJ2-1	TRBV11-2	ASSPGASSYNEQF
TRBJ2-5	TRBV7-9	ASSNTDSNTD
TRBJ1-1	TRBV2	ASPPGAF
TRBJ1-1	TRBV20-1	SASDPRESLNTEAF
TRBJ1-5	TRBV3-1	ASSQDAYQPQH
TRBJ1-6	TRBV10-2	ASSIAGAGSPLH
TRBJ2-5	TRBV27	ASSFHRAQETQY
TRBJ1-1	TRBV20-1	SARDELYTEAF
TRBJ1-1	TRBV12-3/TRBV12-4	ASRPGGPNTEAF
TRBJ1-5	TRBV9	ASSGTGTGSQPQH
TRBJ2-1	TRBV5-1	ASSSPGDGEF
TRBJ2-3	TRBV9	ASSAGQRGDTQY
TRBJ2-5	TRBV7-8	ASSLVGGRETQY
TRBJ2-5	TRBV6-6	ASTPDRAKTQY
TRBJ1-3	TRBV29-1	SVDRGEGGNTIY
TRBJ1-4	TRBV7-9	ASSRATGGEEKLF
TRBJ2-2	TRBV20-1	SARDSAAGELF
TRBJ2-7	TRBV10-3	AISESPSSYEQY
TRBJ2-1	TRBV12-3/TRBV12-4	ASSRGVSSYNEQF
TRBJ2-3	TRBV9	ASSVSTSGGTDTQY
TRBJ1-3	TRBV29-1	SVEQVEAGNTIY
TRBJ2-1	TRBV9	ASSGGPGQLINEQF
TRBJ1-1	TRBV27	ASSLSRGVPEAF
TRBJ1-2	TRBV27	ASYSSSGTHYGYT
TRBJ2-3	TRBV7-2	ASSVRDRLETSTDTQY
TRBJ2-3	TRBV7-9	ASSLVRAFTDTQY
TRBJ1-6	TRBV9	ASSADVQLNSPLH
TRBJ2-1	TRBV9	ASSPIGGPYNEQF
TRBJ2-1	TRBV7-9	ASSRRTGSSYNEQF
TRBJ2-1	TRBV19	ASSISGGINEQF
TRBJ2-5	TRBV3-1	ASSPTLAGTAETQY
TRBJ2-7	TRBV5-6	ASSQGPGGEQY
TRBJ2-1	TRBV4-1	ASSQDRRGNEQF
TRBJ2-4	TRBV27	ASSLAGGTNIQY
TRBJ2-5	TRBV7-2	ASSATALEQETQY